This T cell receptor beta chain was found in a study of control samples from healthy donors and cancer patients. Germline V gene sequence: CDR1 GTSNPN, CDR2 SVGIG (reference sequence). This CDR3 comprises 14 residues. V was pared by 5 bases and J by 5 bases, with 11 bases of the junction left unmatched. Only in-frame clones appear in the TCRdb table, and some are missing; sequencing was by immunoSEQ multiplex PCR. The sample has 130,000 to 150,000 clones; roughly 92% are singletons. The chain carries TRBV30 and TRBJ1-2, with 7 positions matching TRBD1. The origin of this receptor is a man aged 25 to 45 in good health. The sequenced material came from blood. The CDR3 spells CAWRQGGMRYGYTF. In nucleotides, the CDR3 is TGTGCCTGGCGACAGGGAGGTATGAGGTATGGCTACACCTTC.